The clone carrying this T cell receptor (beta chain) was observed a single time. The sample comes from a study of control samples from healthy donors and cancer patients. TCRdb's copy holds only in-frame clones and misses some; the assay was immunoSEQ multiplex PCR. The data show 60,000 to 95,000 clones, around 86% seen once. Trimming took 3 bases from V and 1 from J; bases not matched to a gene: 2. The CDR3 covers 14 residues. Germline V gives CDR1 MDHEN, CDR2 SYDVKM. The sequence was obtained from a woman aged 45-60 years with colorectal cancer. The sequenced material came from PBMCs. The chain is built from TRBV28 and TRBJ1-2; 7 bases are shared with TRBD1. CDR3 DNA sequence: TGTGCCAGCAGTTTGAGACAGGGTAACTATGGCTACACCTTC. This gives the protein CASSLRQGNYGYTF.